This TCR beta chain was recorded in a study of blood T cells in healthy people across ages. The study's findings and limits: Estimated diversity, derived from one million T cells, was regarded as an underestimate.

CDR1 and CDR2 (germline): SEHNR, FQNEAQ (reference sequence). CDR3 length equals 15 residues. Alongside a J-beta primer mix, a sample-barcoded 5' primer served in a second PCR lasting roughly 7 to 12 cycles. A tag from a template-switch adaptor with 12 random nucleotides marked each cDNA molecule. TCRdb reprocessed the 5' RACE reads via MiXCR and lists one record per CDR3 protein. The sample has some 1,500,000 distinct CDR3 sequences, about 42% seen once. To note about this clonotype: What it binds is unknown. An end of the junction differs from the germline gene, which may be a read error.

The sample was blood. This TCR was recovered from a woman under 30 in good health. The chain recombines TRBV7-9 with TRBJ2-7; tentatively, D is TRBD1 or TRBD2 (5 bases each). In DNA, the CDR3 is TGTGCCGGCAGCTTAGGGGTCAACGGGGTAAACGAGCAGTACTTC. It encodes CAGSLGVNGVNEQYF.